Here is one T cell receptor beta chain with its context. Antigen unknown. Germline V gene data show CDR1 as SQVTM and CDR2 as ANQGSEA. V lost 6 bases, J lost 4 bases, and 3 bases stayed unmatched. This CDR3 is built from 12 residues. This entry belongs to a study of T-cell memory formation after mild COVID-19. Across the whole study: TCR clusters mostly belonged to single donors.

Each CDR3 protein is one row after TCRdb ran MiXCR on the 5' RACE reads. The table includes roughly 14,000 distinct CDR3 sequences, approximately 19% detected once. Broader study findings: The authors did not confirm SARS-CoV-2 specificity of second-wave clones peaking day 37. Contracting clones localized mainly to CM and EM when CD4+ and mainly to EMRA when CD8+.

This clonotype was sampled from an adult woman who had mild COVID-19 (a few samples of this study predate the infection). Cell type and time point are not known. The J gene is TRBJ1-5, the V gene TRBV29-1, with 7 bases lining up with TRBD1. Sequenced material: PBMCs or a T cell subset sorted from them (not recorded which). The CDR3 nucleotides read TGCAGCGTCCAGGGGGAAAATCAGCCCCAGCATTTT. It encodes CSVQGENQPQHF.